Presented here are 29 T cell receptor beta chains from one specimen sequenced in a study of T cells in Graves' hyperthyroidism and ophthalmopathy. The TCR beta CDR3 regions underwent amplification using RNA transcripts as the source. With the HTBI primer set, the TCR CDR3 went through a first round of RT-PCR. TCRdb reprocessed the multiplex PCR reads via MiXCR and lists one record per CDR3 protein. This table has around 500,000 distinct CDR3 sequences, approximately 16% appearing once. Sequencing input: blood. These TCRs come from a woman younger than 45 with Graves' ophthalmopathy.

This clonotype was detected many times. The V and J genes are TRBV20-1 and TRBJ2-3; TRBD2 aligns across 8 bases. The germline gives CDR1 DFQATT, CDR2 SNEGSKA (reference sequence). J lost 3 bases, V lost 4 bases, and 9 bases had no gene match. The CDR3 is 15 residues long. In DNA, the CDR3 is TGCAGTGCTACGAAGCGGGAGAGGGGGACAGATACGCAGTATTTT. Encoded protein: CSATKRERGTDTQYF.

At least ten counts were recorded for this clonotype. The chain joins TRBV12-3 or TRBV12-4 to TRBJ1-1; D may be TRBD1 (5 bases). The CDR3 length is 13 residues. Trimming took 4 bases from V and 1 from J, leaving 7 bases between them. CDR3 in amino acids: CASSWGGNTEAFF. CDR3 DNA sequence: TGTGCCAGCAGTTGGGGGGGGAACACTGAAGCTTTCTTT.

This clonotype was seen ten or more times. The J gene is TRBJ2-3, the V gene TRBV18; no clear D gene. Germline assignment: CDR1 KGHSH and CDR2 LQKENI. The CDR3 is 14 residues long. The V gene lost 3 bases and the J gene lost 1 base, with 8 bases spanning the gap. CDR3 DNA: TGTGCCAGCTCACCTGGGCCCCGCACAGATACGCAGTATTTT. This encodes CASSPGPRTDTQYF.

The table lists this clonotype with many counts. The chain links TRBV28 to TRBJ2-1; 7 nucleotides align to TRBD2. CDR1 is MDHEN, CDR2 SYDVKM, per germline. Trimming took 2 bases from V and 4 from J; bases not matched to a gene: 2. There are 14 residues in the CDR3. The CDR3 here is CASSLASGYNEQFF. CDR3 in DNA: TGTGCCAGCAGTTTAGCTAGCGGTTACAATGAGCAGTTCTTC.

This clonotype has a count of ten or more. The chain joins TRBV9 to TRBJ1-1; TRBD1 might be the D (5 bases). V lost 0 bases and J lost 7, with 19 bases in between. Per germline, CDR1 SGDLS and CDR2 YYNGEE. The CDR3 length is 16 residues. CDR3 nucleotides: TGTGCCAGCAGCGTAGGTTGGGGCGTCGCTGGGATTGAAGCTTTCTTT. It is translated as CASSVGWGVAGIEAFF.

This clonotype has ten or more counts. The rearrangement joins TRBV7-8 to TRBJ2-1, with D possibly matching TRBD2 (5 bases). Per the germline V gene, CDR1 is SGHVS and CDR2 is FQNEAQ. The CDR3 is 15 residues long. Trimming took off 4 bases at V and 10 bases at J, with 20 bases between the two ends. The CDR3 nucleotides read TGTGCCAGCAGCTCCGGACTCCTTTATTTGGGCGAGCAGTTCTTC. This translates into CASSSGLLYLGEQFF.

The chain couples TRBV19 to TRBJ1-1; D possibly corresponds to TRBD1 (6 bases). CDR1 LNHDA and CDR2 SQIVND come from the germline V gene (reference sequence). The ends were cut back, 3 bases at V and 0 bases at J, with 14 bases in the middle. There are 16 residues in the CDR3. The CDR3 DNA follows: TGTGCCAGTAGTATGTGGAGGGGGACTTTGAACACTGAAGCTTTCTTT. The encoded protein is CASSMWRGTLNTEAFF.

This clonotype was detected many times. CDR3 protein: CASRRDRGSNYGYTF. In DNA form, the CDR3 reads TGCGCCAGCCGCCGGGACAGGGGTTCGAACTATGGCTACACCTTC. The chain combines TRBV5-1 with TRBJ1-2; 10 bases are a match to TRBD1. CDR1 is SGHRS and CDR2 is YFSETQ in the germline V gene. The CDR3 runs to 15 residues. With V trimmed by 7 bases and J by 2 bases, 8 bases remained unmatched.

V gene TRBV7-3 combines with J gene TRBJ2-6; D gene unclear. The CDR3 length is 19 residues. Trimming cost V 2 bases and J 4 bases, with 21 bases left between them. CDR1 and CDR2 from the germline V gene are SGHTA and FQGTGA. The CDR3 sequence: CASSLPPSAGMLGANVLTF. CDR3 coding DNA: TGTGCCAGCAGCTTACCGCCCTCGGCAGGAATGTTGGGGGCCAACGTCCTGACTTTC. Filled out from reference TRBV7-3 and TRBJ2-6, the complete variable domain reads GAGVSQTPSNKVTEKGKYVELRCDPISGHTALYWYRQSLGQGPEFLIYFQGTGAADDSGLPNDRFFAVRPEGSVSTLKIQRTERGDSAVYLCASSLPPSAGMLGANVLTFGAGSRLTVL.

The V call is TRBV28, the J call TRBJ2-5; D call uncertain. Trimming took off 8 bases at V and 1 base at J, with 8 bases between the two ends. The CDR3 is 12 amino acids. Germline assignment: CDR1 MDHEN and CDR2 SYDVKM. CDR3: CASGPIQETQYF. The CDR3 DNA sequence: TGTGCCAGCGGACCGATCCAAGAGACCCAGTACTTC.

This clonotype was seen many times. The chain is built from TRBV7-2 and TRBJ2-1; D is unresolved. The CDR3 runs 13 residues. V lost 3 bases and J lost 8, with 11 bases in between. Germline V CDR1 and CDR2: SGHTA, FQGNSA. CDR3 sequence: CASSFEWADEQFF. The CDR3 nucleotides read TGTGCCAGCAGCTTCGAATGGGCGGATGAGCAGTTCTTC.

The CDR3 nucleotides read TGTGCCAGCAGCCAAGACCCAGCGGGAGTCACAGATACGCAGTATTTT. Protein: CASSQDPAGVTDTQYF. The chain uses TRBV3-1 and TRBJ2-3, with 8 nucleotides matching TRBD2. Germline CDR1 reads LGHDT; CDR2 reads YNNKEL (reference sequence). The CDR3 has 16 residues. The ends lost 0 bases at V and 2 bases at J; junction bases unmatched: 4.

This clonotype was counted a few times. This may arise from a read error, as a much more abundant clone is one base away. The chain couples TRBV4-1 to TRBJ1-1, with D possibly being TRBD1 (5 bases). The germline CDR1 and CDR2 sequences are MGHRA and YSYEKL. CDR3 length equals 15 residues. This chain's CDR3 is CASSQEGREDTEALF. CDR3 in DNA: TGCGCCAGCAGCCAAGAAGGGAGAGAGGACACTGAAGCTCTCTTT.

This clonotype has at least ten counts. The chain employs TRBV7-2 and TRBJ2-3; 14 bases align to TRBD2. CDR3 length: 16 residues. J gave up 3 bases and V 3 bases, and 2 bases lay outside the gene matches. In germline, CDR1 is SGHTA, CDR2 FQGNSA. CDR3 loop: CASSFGLAGGTDTQYF. In DNA form, the CDR3 reads TGTGCCAGCAGCTTCGGACTAGCGGGAGGAACAGATACGCAGTATTTT.

The V call is TRBV4-3, the J call TRBJ2-7; D is uncertain. Germline CDR1 is LGHNA and CDR2 is YSLEER. The CDR3 contains 15 residues. Trimming cost V 1 base and J 0 bases, with 10 bases left between them. CDR3 in DNA: TGCGCCAGCAGCCAAGGTCCAGATAGCTCCTACGAGCAGTACTTC. Protein sequence: CASSQGPDSSYEQYF.

The chain uses TRBV30 and TRBJ2-7, with D maybe TRBD2 (6 bases). Deletions cut 0 bases from V and 7 bases from J, with 13 bases between. This CDR3 has 13 amino acids. Per the germline V gene, CDR1 is GTSNPN and CDR2 is SVGIG (reference sequence). CDR3 region: CAWSVVGGGEQYF. As DNA, the CDR3 is TGTGCCTGGAGTGTGGTGGGGGGTGGTGAGCAGTACTTC.

This clonotype appeared many times. J is TRBJ2-1 and V is TRBV6-6, with a tentative D call TRBD2 (5 bases). Trimming left V 2 bases short and J 2 bases short, with 13 bases between. This CDR3 has 16 residues. Germline values: CDR1 MNHNY, CDR2 SVGAGI (reference sequence). CDR3 coding DNA: TGTGCCAGCAGTTACCGGGGTGGGAATCCCTACAATGAGCAGTTCTTC. It is translated as CASSYRGGNPYNEQFF.

A word on this clonotype: The junction departs from germline at one end; a sequencing error may be responsible. The V and J genes are TRBV15 and TRBJ2-1; possibly TRBD2 for D (6 bases). This CDR3 spans 15 amino acids. Per germline, CDR1 LNHNV and CDR2 YYDKDF (reference sequence). The CDR3 region has the DNA TGTGCCACCAGCAGAGATGGCGGGATCTACAATGAGCGGTTCTTC. Protein product: CATSRDGGIYNERFF.

The gene calls are TRBV14 and TRBJ2-3, with D tentatively TRBD1 or TRBD2 (5 bases each). The CDR3 sequence is 16 residues long. Germline CDR1 and CDR2: SGHDN and FVKESK. The V end was cut by 6 bases, the J end by 0 bases, with 16 bases between. The CDR3 DNA follows: TGTGCCAGCAGGCACCCCCGGGACGGGAGCACAGATACGCAGTATTTT. It specifies CASRHPRDGSTDTQYF.

This chain joins TRBV28 and TRBJ2-3, with a possible D match to TRBD1 (5 bases). With 4 bases removed from V and 2 bases from J, the gap between germline ends came to 19 bases. Germline V gene lookup returns CDR1 MDHEN and CDR2 SYDVKM. The CDR3 is 17 residues long. Written as DNA, the CDR3 is TGTGCCAGCAGTTCGACACGGCAACTGACAGCCACAGATACGCAGTATTTT. Protein: CASSSTRQLTATDTQYF.

This clonotype came up a few times. A much more abundant neighbour one base away suggests this may be a read error. The CDR3 region is CASSLRTGVYNEQYF. For the CDR3, the DNA is TGTGCCAGCAGTTTGAGGACAGGGGTTTACAATGAGCAGTACTTC. V is TRBV28 and J is TRBJ2-1; 9 nucleotides agree with TRBD1. TRBJ2-7 matches the DNA end more closely, so the J call is doubtful. Germline lookup yields CDR1 MDHEN and CDR2 SYDVKM. This CDR3 contains 15 residues.

This clonotype was recorded many times. This sequence joins TRBV27 and TRBJ2-7, with 8 bases fitting TRBD2. The J segment lost 5 bases and the V segment lost 8 bases, leaving 8 bases of the junction unmatched. CDR1 and CDR2 (germline): MNHEY, SMNVEV (reference sequence). This CDR3 region has 13 residues. CDR3 in DNA: TGTGCCAGCTCCTCCGGGGGGGTGGACGAGCAGTACTTC. Protein sequence: CASSSGGVDEQYF.

This clonotype came up a few times. This rearrangement joins TRBV27 to TRBJ1-5, with D unclear. The V and J ends lost 5 bases and 3 bases respectively, with 8 bases between them. The CDR3 length is 13 residues. Germline V gives CDR1 MNHEY, CDR2 SMNVEV (reference sequence). CDR3 in DNA: TGTGCCAGCAGTATCTACCCCAATCAGCCCCAGCATTTT. Translating gives CASSIYPNQPQHF.

In its sample, this clonotype was seen many times. This sequence joins TRBV5-5 and TRBJ2-1, with TRBD1 matching 8 bases. The CDR3 length is 13 residues. Germline lookup yields CDR1 SGHKS and CDR2 YYEKEE (reference sequence). V lost 2 bases, J lost 6 bases, and 1 base stayed unmatched. The CDR3 sequence: CASSFRGPNEQFF. Here the CDR3 DNA reads TGTGCCAGCAGCTTCAGGGGGCCCAATGAGCAGTTCTTC.

Many counts were recorded for this clonotype. The gene calls are TRBV28 and TRBJ2-7; TRBD1 matches 10 bases. Germline V gene lookup returns CDR1 MDHEN and CDR2 SYDVKM. This CDR3 has 16 residues. Trimming at V came to 4 bases and at J to 4 bases, leaving 10 bases not matched to a gene. The CDR3 loop reads CASSYTADRGTYEQYF. DNA for the CDR3: TGTGCCAGCAGTTACACTGCGGACAGGGGGACTTACGAGCAGTACTTC.

This clonotype was observed at least ten times. The genes are TRBV25-1 and TRBJ2-7; 10 positions match TRBD2. CDR1 and CDR2 (germline): MGHDK, SYGVNS. This CDR3 is built from 15 residues. The ends lost 3 bases at V and 4 bases at J; junction bases unmatched: 6. As DNA, the CDR3 is TGTGCCAGCAGTGATCCTAGCGGGGGAGATTACGAGCAGTACTTC. Encoded protein: CASSDPSGGDYEQYF.

This clonotype was counted a few times. V gene TRBV20-1 combines with J gene TRBJ1-1; no definite D call. V lost 6 bases and J lost 4, with 15 bases in between. This CDR3 is built from 13 residues. The germline V gene encodes CDR1 DFQATT and CDR2 SNEGSKA (reference sequence). The CDR3 loop is CSAIILRGTEAFF. The CDR3, as DNA: TGCAGTGCCATTATCCTCCGGGGCACTGAAGCTTTCTTT.

This clonotype was seen repeatedly, ten times or more. The chain couples TRBV3-1 to TRBJ2-7, with a tentative D call TRBD2 (6 bases). V shed 1 base and J shed 0 bases, with 13 bases lying between them. In germline, CDR1 is LGHDT, CDR2 YNNKEL (reference sequence). The CDR3 extends over 16 amino acids. CDR3 amino acids: CASSQAWGLTSYEQYF. CDR3 sequence (DNA): TGTGCCAGCAGCCAAGCCTGGGGACTCACCTCCTACGAGCAGTACTTC.

This clonotype showed up many times. V gene TRBV12-3 or TRBV12-4 combines with J gene TRBJ2-3; 8 bases are a match to TRBD1. The CDR3 is made up of 14 amino acids. V lost 2 bases, J lost 6 bases, and 4 bases stayed unmatched. CDR3 residues: CASSLITGGDTQYF. The CDR3 region has the DNA TGTGCCAGCAGTTTAATCACAGGGGGGGATACGCAGTATTTT.